Described below is a single T cell receptor (beta chain) sequence and its context. Germline values: CDR1 SGHRS, CDR2 YFSETQ. CDR3 length equals 15 residues. J was trimmed by 4 bases and V by 4 bases; bases with no gene match: 8. The data derive from a study of blood T cell repertoires in COVID-19. This table comes from immunoSEQ multiplex PCR, and its TCRdb copy is limited to in-frame clones, with some not included. The table lists approximately 250,000 clones, approximately 90% of them singletons, with approximately 3% in the top ten. The sample was PBMCs or T cells enriched from blood (not recorded which). The rearrangement uses TRBV5-1 and TRBJ1-3; 7 nucleotides agree with TRBD1. The sequence derives from a man aged 35-49 years who had been exposed to COVID-19. The CDR3 DNA is TGCGCCAGCAGCCCTAGACAGGGTCGGGGAAACACCATATATTTT. Protein: CASSPRQGRGNTIYF.